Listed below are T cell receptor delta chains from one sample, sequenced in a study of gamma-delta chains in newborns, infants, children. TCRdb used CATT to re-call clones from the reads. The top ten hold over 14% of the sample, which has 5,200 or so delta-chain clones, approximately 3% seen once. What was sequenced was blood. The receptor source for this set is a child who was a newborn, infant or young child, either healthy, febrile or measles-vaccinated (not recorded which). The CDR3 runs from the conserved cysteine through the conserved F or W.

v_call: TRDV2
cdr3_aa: CACDTGGYGPLIF

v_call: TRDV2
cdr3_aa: CACDSLGATLWDTRQMFF

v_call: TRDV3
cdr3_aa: CAFKWGDNPLSPLEAKNKLIF

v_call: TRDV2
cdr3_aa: CACDTVGTRSWDTRQMFF

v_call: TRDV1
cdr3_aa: CALGEISYVSGAYQGTDKLIF

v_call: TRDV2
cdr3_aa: CACDPILTGDTGAWDTRQMFF

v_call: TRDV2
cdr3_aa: CACDILGDPTGTAQLFF

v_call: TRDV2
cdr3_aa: CACDTVYPSSWDTRQMFF

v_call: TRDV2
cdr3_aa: CARGTGLGDTRPDKLIF

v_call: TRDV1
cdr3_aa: CALGDRGDTTPGRDWGTSPDKLIF

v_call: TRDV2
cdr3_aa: CACDILGDTAQLFF

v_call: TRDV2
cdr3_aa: CACDTRGISSWDTRQMFF

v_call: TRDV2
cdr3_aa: CACDTGGPGTRQMFF

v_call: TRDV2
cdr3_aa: CACDTLLGDTDKLIF